This T cell receptor beta chain was obtained from a study of PD-L1 blockade in urothelial cancer. Regarding time point: pretreatment peripheral blood. Germline trimming cut 5 bases from V and 7 bases from J; bases unmatched to any gene: 8. Germline CDR1 and CDR2: SGHAT and FQNNGV. This CDR3 region has 15 residues. Each PCR contained spiked-in synthetic TCR analog templates. Libraries were prepared by immunoSEQ multiplex PCR; TCRdb keeps only in-frame clonotypes and omits some of them. The sample has approximately 90,000 clones; approximately 87% are singletons. This TCR came from a man between 60 and 75 years old with urothelial cancer. The chain joins TRBV11-2 to TRBJ2-2; 9 bases are shared with TRBD1. Here the sequenced sample was PBMCs, taken around atezolizumab (anti-PD-L1) treatment. CDR3 nucleotides: TGTGCCAGCAGCCTCCGGGACAGGGTTGTCGGGGAGCTGTTTTTT. Protein product: CASSLRDRVVGELFF.